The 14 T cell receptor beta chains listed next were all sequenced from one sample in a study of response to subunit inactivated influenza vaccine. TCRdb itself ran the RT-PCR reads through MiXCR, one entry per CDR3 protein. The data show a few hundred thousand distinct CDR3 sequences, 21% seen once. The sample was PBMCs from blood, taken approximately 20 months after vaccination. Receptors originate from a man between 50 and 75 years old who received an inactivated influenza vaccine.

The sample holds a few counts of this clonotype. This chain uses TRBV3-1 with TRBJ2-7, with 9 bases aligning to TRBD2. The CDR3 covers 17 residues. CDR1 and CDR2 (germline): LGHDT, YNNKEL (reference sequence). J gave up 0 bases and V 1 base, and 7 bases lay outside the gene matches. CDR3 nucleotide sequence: TGTGCCAGCAGCCAAGGGTTGAGCGGGAGGCCCTCCTACGAGCAGTACTTC. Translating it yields CASSQGLSGRPSYEQYF.

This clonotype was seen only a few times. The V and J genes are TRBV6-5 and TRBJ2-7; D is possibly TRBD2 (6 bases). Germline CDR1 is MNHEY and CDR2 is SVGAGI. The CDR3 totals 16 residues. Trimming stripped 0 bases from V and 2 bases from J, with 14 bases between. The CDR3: CASSYSFPSGAYEQYF. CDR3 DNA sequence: TGTGCCAGCAGTTACTCTTTTCCGTCGGGGGCCTACGAGCAGTACTTC.

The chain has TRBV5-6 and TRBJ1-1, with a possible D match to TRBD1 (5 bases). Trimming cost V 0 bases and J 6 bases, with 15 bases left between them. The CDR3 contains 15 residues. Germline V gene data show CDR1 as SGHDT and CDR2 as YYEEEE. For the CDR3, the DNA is TGTGCCAGCAGCTTGGCGGGTAGGGGTGGGCCTGAAGCTTTCTTT. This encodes CASSLAGRGGPEAFF. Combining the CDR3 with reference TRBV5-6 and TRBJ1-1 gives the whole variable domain DAGVTQSPTHLIKTRGQQVTLRCSPKSGHDTVSWYQQALGQGPQFIFQYYEEEERQRGNFPDRFSGHQFPNYSSELNVNALLLGDSALYLCASSLAGRGGPEAFFGQGTRLTVV.

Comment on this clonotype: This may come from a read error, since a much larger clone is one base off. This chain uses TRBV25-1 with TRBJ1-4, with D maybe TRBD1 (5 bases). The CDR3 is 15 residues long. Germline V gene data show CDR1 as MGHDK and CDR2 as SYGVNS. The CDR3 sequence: CASSVPGRDNGKLFF. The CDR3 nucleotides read TGTGCCAGCAGTGTCCCGGGACGGGATAATGGAAAACTGTTTTTT.

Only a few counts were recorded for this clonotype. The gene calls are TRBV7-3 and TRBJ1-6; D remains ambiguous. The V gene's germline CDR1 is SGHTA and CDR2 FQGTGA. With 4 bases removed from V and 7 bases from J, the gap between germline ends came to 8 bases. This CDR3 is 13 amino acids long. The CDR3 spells CASSSQRNSPLHF. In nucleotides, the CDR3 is TGTGCCAGCAGCTCTCAACGAAATTCACCCCTCCACTTT. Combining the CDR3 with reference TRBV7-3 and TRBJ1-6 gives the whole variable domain GAGVSQTPSNKVTEKGKYVELRCDPISGHTALYWYRQSLGQGPEFLIYFQGTGAADDSGLPNDRFFAVRPEGSVSTLKIQRTERGDSAVYLCASSSQRNSPLHFGNGTRLTVT.

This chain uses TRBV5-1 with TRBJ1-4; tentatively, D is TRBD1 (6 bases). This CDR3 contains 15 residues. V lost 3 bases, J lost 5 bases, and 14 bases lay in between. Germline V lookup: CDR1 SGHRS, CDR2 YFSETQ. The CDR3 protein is CASSYLGQGNEKLFF. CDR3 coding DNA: TGCGCCAGCAGCTACCTCGGGCAGGGGAATGAAAAACTGTTTTTT.

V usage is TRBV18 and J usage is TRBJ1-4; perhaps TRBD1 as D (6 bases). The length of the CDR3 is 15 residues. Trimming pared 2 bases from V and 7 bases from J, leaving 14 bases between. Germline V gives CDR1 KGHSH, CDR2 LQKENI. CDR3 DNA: TGTGCCAGCTCACCAGGATCACAGGGCGGTGAAAAACTGTTTTTT. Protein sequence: CASSPGSQGGEKLFF.

CDR3 region: CASGTTGKKQPQHF. CDR3 coding DNA: TGTGCCAGCGGTACGACAGGGAAGAAGCAGCCCCAGCATTTT. The J gene is TRBJ1-5, the V gene TRBV27; TRBD1 agrees at 7 bases. Germline CDR1 MNHEY, CDR2 SMNVEV (reference sequence). The CDR3 length is 14 residues. J gave up 7 bases and V 8 bases, and 11 bases lay outside the gene matches.

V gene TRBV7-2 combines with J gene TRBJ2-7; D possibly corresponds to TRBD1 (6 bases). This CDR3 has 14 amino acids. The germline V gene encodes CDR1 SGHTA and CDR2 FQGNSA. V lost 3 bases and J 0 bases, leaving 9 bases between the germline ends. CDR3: CASSFQGNSYEQYF. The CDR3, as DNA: TGTGCCAGCAGCTTCCAGGGGAACTCCTACGAGCAGTACTTC.

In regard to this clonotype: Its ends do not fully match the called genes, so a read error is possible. The CDR3 DNA reads as TGTGCCAGCAGACAAGGGCGCGGGGGAAGCACAGATACGCAGTATTTT. Its protein is CASRQGRGGSTDTQYF. This sequence joins TRBV3-1 and TRBJ2-3; 7 bases line up with TRBD2. The CDR3 runs 16 residues. Germline V gene data show CDR1 as LGHDT and CDR2 as YNNKEL (reference sequence).

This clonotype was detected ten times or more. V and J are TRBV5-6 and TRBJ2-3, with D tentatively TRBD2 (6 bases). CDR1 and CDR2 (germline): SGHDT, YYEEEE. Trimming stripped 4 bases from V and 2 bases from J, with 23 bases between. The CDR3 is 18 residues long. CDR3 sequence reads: CASSRTYTGRDFTDTQYF. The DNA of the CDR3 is TGTGCCAGCAGCCGCACTTACACCGGGCGGGACTTCACAGATACGCAGTATTTT.

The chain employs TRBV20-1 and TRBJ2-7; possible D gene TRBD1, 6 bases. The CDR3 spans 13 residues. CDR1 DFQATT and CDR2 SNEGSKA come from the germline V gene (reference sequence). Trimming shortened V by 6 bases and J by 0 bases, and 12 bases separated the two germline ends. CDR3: CSARGYGSYEQYF. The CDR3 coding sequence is TGCAGTGCCAGGGGATATGGCTCCTACGAGCAGTACTTC.

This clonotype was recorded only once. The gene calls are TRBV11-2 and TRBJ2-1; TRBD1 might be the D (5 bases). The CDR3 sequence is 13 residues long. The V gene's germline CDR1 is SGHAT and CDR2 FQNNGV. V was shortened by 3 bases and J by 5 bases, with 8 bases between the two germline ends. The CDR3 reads CASSFDRNNEQFF. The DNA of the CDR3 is TGTGCCAGCAGCTTCGACAGAAACAATGAGCAGTTCTTC.

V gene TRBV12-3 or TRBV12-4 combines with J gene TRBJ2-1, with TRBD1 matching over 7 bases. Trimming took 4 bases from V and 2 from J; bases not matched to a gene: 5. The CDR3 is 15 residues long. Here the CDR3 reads CASSSYRGAYNEQFF. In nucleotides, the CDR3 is TGTGCCAGCAGTTCGTACAGGGGCGCCTACAATGAGCAGTTCTTC.